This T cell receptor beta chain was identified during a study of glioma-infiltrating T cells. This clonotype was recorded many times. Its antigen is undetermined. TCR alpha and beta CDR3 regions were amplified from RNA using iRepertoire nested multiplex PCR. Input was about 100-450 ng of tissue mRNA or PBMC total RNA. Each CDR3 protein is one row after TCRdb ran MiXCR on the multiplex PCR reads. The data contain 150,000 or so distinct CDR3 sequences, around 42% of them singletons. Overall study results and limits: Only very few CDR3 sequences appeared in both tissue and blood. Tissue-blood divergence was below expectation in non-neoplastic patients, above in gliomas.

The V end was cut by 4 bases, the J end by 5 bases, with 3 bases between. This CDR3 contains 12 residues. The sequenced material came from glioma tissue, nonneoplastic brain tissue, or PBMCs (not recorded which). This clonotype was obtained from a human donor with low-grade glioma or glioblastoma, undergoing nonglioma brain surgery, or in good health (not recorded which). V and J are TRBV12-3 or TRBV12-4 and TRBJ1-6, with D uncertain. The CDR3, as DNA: TGTGCCAGCAGTTCGAATAATTCACCCCTCCACTTT. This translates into CASSSNNSPLHF.